This TCR beta chain was sequenced for a study of blood T cell repertoires in COVID-19. Overall study: T cells, B-cell-depleted T cells, or PBMCs supplied cDNA or gDNA.

CDR3 length: 19 residues. V was pared by 0 bases and J by 5 bases, with 16 bases of the junction left unmatched. CDR1 SGHDT and CDR2 YYEEEE come from the germline V gene. This clone was detected a few times. Original analysis: Amplified reference gene primers provided the basis for estimating nucleated cell counts. TCRdb's table, derived via immunoSEQ multiplex PCR, lists solely in-frame clones and lacks some. V, J and clone size are taken as reported in that table, and D and trimming were inferred from the DNA itself. This repertoire shows around 98,000 clones, approximately 84% found once; its top ten account for 15% to 20%.

This sequence was found in a woman aged 60-70 years with acute or convalescent COVID-19. The sample comprised peripheral blood. The chain combines TRBV5-6 with TRBJ2-3; TRBD2 aligns across 9 bases. This chain's CDR3 is CASSLVRASGALTKDTQYF. CDR3 sequence (DNA): TGTGCCAGCAGCTTGGTTAGGGCTAGCGGGGCCCTCACCAAAGATACGCAGTATTTT.